This passage covers 9 T cell receptor beta chains from one sample sequenced in a study of cytomegalovirus exposure and HLA in healthy donors. Profiling relied on immunoSEQ multiplex PCR, and the TCRdb table lists in-frame clones only, not all of them. The top ten hold around 0.96% of the sample, which has around 300,000 clones, approximately 88% seen once. Input material: PBMCs. Every receptor here comes from a man aged 30-40 years in good health and CMV-seronegative.

In regard to this clone: This same CDR3 is encoded by further DNA sequences in the sample. V gene TRBV25-1 combines with J gene TRBJ2-7, with D tentatively TRBD1 (5 bases). The CDR3 extends over 13 amino acids. Trimming took off 2 bases at V and 1 base at J, with 6 bases between the two ends. Germline CDR1 MGHDK, CDR2 SYGVNS. The DNA of the CDR3 is TGTGCCAGCAGTGAACAGGGATCCTACGAGCAGTACTTC. Translation gives CASSEQGSYEQYF.

V is TRBV10-1 and J is TRBJ1-1, with TRBD1 identical over 7 bases. Germline V gene sequence: CDR1 WNHNN, CDR2 SYGVQD (reference sequence). With 3 bases clipped from V and 7 bases from J, the junction kept 5 bases outside the gene matches. The CDR3 loop spans 13 amino acids. The CDR3, as DNA: TGCGCCAGCAGTGAAAGACAGGGAAGTGAAGCTTTCTTT. Translated: CASSERQGSEAFF.

The chain is built from TRBV4-1 and TRBJ2-5, with no clear D. Germline assignment: CDR1 MGHRA and CDR2 YSYEKL. The CDR3 has 17 amino acids. Trimming stripped 0 bases from V and 2 bases from J, with 16 bases between. CDR3: CASSQDGSLLVQETQYF. CDR3 sequence (DNA): TGCGCCAGCAGCCAAGATGGCTCCTTGCTGGTGCAAGAGACCCAGTACTTC.

This chain uses TRBV15 with TRBJ1-3; D unclear. Looked up from germline, CDR1 is LNHNV and CDR2 is YYDKDF (reference sequence). Trimming pared 1 base from V and 3 bases from J, leaving 7 bases between. The CDR3 is made up of 14 amino acids. This CDR3 is CATSRVGNGNTIYF. The CDR3 nucleotides read TGTGCCACCAGCAGAGTCGGTAATGGAAACACCATATATTTT.

This clone was picked up one time. V usage is TRBV18 and J usage is TRBJ2-7; 8 bases are a match to TRBD1. Per the germline V gene, CDR1 is KGHSH and CDR2 is LQKENI. The CDR3 loop spans 13 amino acids. Losses at the gene ends were 6 bases for V and 5 bases for J; bases not matched to a gene: 6. The CDR3 region has the DNA TGTGCCAGCTCGGTGACAGGGGTTCACGAGCAGTACTTC. Its protein product is CASSVTGVHEQYF.

The J gene is TRBJ2-7, the V gene TRBV2; 9 nucleotides agree with TRBD1. The CDR3 consists of 15 residues. Germline CDR1 SNHLY, CDR2 FYNNEI. Trimming at V came to 3 bases and at J to 3 bases, leaving 6 bases not matched to a gene. CDR3 nucleotide sequence: TGTGCCAGCAGTGATCTACAGGGGGCTAACTACGAGCAGTACTTC. Amino acids: CASSDLQGANYEQYF. The full variable domain, with the rest looked up from reference TRBV2 and TRBJ2-7, is EPEVTQTPSHQVTQMGQEVILRCVPISNHLYFYWYRQILGQKVEFLVSFYNNEISEKSEIFDDQFSVERPDGSNFTLKIRSTKLEDSAMYFCASSDLQGANYEQYFGPGTRLTVT.

The genes are TRBV6-4 and TRBJ2-1; D may be TRBD2 (5 bases). Germline V CDR1 and CDR2: MRHNA, SNTAGT. The CDR3 has 14 residues. The germline V and J ends were trimmed by 6 bases and 0 bases, with 9 bases remaining between them. The CDR3 region is CASSFGLSYNEQFF. As DNA, the CDR3 is TGTGCCAGCAGCTTCGGACTCTCCTACAATGAGCAGTTCTTC.

The V and J genes are TRBV27 and TRBJ1-6; D is undetermined. The CDR3 is made up of 13 amino acids. Germline lookup yields CDR1 MNHEY and CDR2 SMNVEV (reference sequence). The germline V and J ends were trimmed by 3 bases and 13 bases, with 13 bases remaining between them. CDR3 residues: CASSFPGGWPLHF. The CDR3 DNA reads TGTGCCAGCAGTTTCCCAGGCGGGTGGCCCCTCCACTTT.

This clone has more than one count but fewer than ten. V usage is TRBV21-1 and J usage is TRBJ2-7; the DNA was not compared with TRBD1, the D call given in the table. TRBV21-1 is given as a pseudogene. This CDR3 contains 19 residues. DNA for the CDR3: TGTGCCAGCAGCAAAGGTAGGTTGGACAGGGGGCGTGTTGTGTACGAGCAGTACTTC. Translation gives CASSKGRLDRGRVVYEQYF.